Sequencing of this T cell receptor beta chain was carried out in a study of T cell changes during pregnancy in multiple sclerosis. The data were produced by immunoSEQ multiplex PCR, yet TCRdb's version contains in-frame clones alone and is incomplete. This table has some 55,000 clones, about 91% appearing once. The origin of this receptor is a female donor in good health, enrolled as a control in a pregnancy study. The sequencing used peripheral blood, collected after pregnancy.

CDR3 sequence: CASSAGFPPLHF. The CDR3 DNA reads as TGTGCCAGCAGTGCCGGTTTCCCACCCCTCCACTTT. This chain uses TRBV2 with TRBJ1-6; D unclear. The CDR3 is made up of 12 amino acids. Trimming removed 4 bases from V and 11 bases from J, with 9 bases in between. Germline CDR1 is SNHLY and CDR2 is FYNNEI.